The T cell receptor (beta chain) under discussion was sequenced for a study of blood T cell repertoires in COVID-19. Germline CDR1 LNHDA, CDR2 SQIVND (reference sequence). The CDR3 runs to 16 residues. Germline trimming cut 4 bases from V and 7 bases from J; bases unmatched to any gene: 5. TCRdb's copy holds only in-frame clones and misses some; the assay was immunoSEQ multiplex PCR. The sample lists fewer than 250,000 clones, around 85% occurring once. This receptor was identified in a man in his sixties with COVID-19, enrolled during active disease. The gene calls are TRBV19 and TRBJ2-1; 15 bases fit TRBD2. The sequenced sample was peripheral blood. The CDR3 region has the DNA TGTGCCAGTAGTAGTGGACTAGCGGGAGGGCCAAATGAGCAGTTCTTC. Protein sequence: CASSSGLAGGPNEQFF.